The next 31 T cell receptor beta chains were all read from a single sample in a study of T-cell reconstitution after alpha-beta-depleted transplantation in children (dated by TCRdb to 2016 to 2017). The library was generated by PCR. Data came from an Illumina HiSeq 2500. To normalize quantification of the TCRbeta repertoire, the TCR libraries were built with molecular barcoding that relied on unique molecular identifiers. TCRdb applied fastp at Q25 and MiXCR to the public reads, then kept only in-frame beta chains. Merged by CDR3 protein, the rows form single entries marked with the most common genes and DNA. In all, the sample holds almost 500,000 distinct CDR3 sequences, and roughly a tenth of those were seen once. The biggest ten clones account for 2% to 2.5% of the sample. Sample treatment or condition, as interpreted from the label and publication: allogeneic hematopoietic cell transplantation with graft depleted of TCRalphabeta T cells and CD19 B cells.

This specimen consisted of PBMCs, obtained before TCRalphabeta/CD19-depleted stem cell transplant. The source is a child aged 2 to 10 with inherited bone marrow failure, due to receive a stem cell transplant.

In its sample, this clonotype was seen many times. The genes are TRBV28 and TRBJ2-1, with D tentatively TRBD2 (5 bases). Per the germline V gene, CDR1 is MDHEN and CDR2 is SYDVKM. V shed 3 bases and J shed 9 bases, with 18 bases lying between them. This CDR3 has 15 amino acids. CDR3 sequence: CASSFFLLGEPEQFF. CDR3 DNA: TGTGCCAGCAGTTTTTTTTTGCTGGGAGAACCTGAGCAGTTCTTC.

This clonotype was found many times. This sequence joins TRBV27 and TRBJ1-1, with D possibly TRBD1 on 6 matching bases. Germline lookup yields CDR1 MNHEY and CDR2 SMNVEV (reference sequence). V was shortened by 6 bases and J by 3 bases, with 14 bases between the two germline ends. CDR3 length: 14 residues. CDR3 coding DNA: TGTGCCAGCAGGCCGGCGGGACATTACACTGAAGCTTTCTTT. Residues: CASRPAGHYTEAFF.

This clonotype was seen repeatedly, ten times or more. The chain recombines TRBV28 with TRBJ1-2; D unresolved. Trimming left V 3 bases short and J 1 base short, with 3 bases between. From germline, CDR1 is MDHEN and CDR2 SYDVKM. The CDR3 is 12 residues long. DNA of the CDR3: TGTGCCAGCAGTTTGGATAACTATGGCTACACCTTC. Its protein product is CASSLDNYGYTF.

Ten or more counts support this clonotype. The chain recombines TRBV7-9 with TRBJ2-3, with 8 bases lining up with TRBD1. J lost 0 bases, V lost 5 bases, and 7 bases had no gene match. This CDR3 spans 16 amino acids. Germline lookup yields CDR1 SEHNR and CDR2 FQNEAQ (reference sequence). The CDR3 DNA reads TGTGCCAGCAGCCCTCAGGACAGGGAGAGCACAGATACGCAGTATTTT. It codes for CASSPQDRESTDTQYF.

The chain uses TRBV5-1 and TRBJ1-3; no clear D. V was trimmed by 0 bases and J by 0 bases, leaving 7 bases between them. The length of the CDR3 is 15 residues. Germline V gene sequence: CDR1 SGHRS, CDR2 YFSETQ. The chain's CDR3 is CASSLDNRSGNTIYF. CDR3 DNA sequence: TGCGCCAGCAGCTTGGACAACCGCTCTGGAAACACCATATATTTT.

Concerning this clonotype: This may arise from a read error, as a much more abundant clone is one base away. The rearrangement joins TRBV6-2 or TRBV6-3 to TRBJ2-1; TRBD2 matches at 11 bases. Unmatched junction bases numbered 5, after V lost 6 bases and J lost 7 bases. This CDR3 has 14 amino acids. Germline-derived CDR1 and CDR2 are MNHEY and SVGEGT. The CDR3 region is CASRTSGTVNEQFF. CDR3 in DNA: TGTGCCAGCAGGACTAGCGGGACGGTTAATGAGCAGTTCTTC.

This clonotype was observed many times. This rearrangement joins TRBV3-1 to TRBJ2-7; 14 nucleotides agree with TRBD2. The CDR3 length is 16 residues. With 1 base clipped from V and 8 bases from J, the junction kept 7 bases outside the gene matches. Germline loops: CDR1 LGHDT, CDR2 YNNKEL (reference sequence). This CDR3 is CASSQGGLAGAVQQYF. CDR3 coding DNA: TGTGCCAGCAGCCAAGGGGGACTAGCGGGAGCGGTCCAGCAGTACTTC.

This clonotype was counted a few times. The CDR3 here is CASSQEGRQSYEQYF. DNA for the CDR3: TGTGCCAGCAGCCAAGAGGGGCGACAGAGCTACGAGCAGTACTTC. V and J are TRBV4-2 and TRBJ2-7; tentatively, D is TRBD1 (5 bases). The V end lost 0 bases, the J end lost 3 bases, and 12 bases lay between the germline ends. Germline assignment: CDR1 LGHNA and CDR2 YNFKEQ. This CDR3 region has 15 residues.

The CDR3 sequence is CATRTADNEQFF. CDR3 coding DNA: TGTGCCACCCGGACAGCCGACAATGAGCAGTTCTTC. V is TRBV24-1 and J is TRBJ2-1; TRBD1 is a possible D gene (6 bases). Trimming cost V 9 bases and J 5 bases, with 10 bases left between them. The CDR3 consists of 12 residues. Germline CDR1 is KGHDR and CDR2 is SFDVKD.

This clonotype was counted many times. The CDR3 protein is CAWAGTASSTDTQYF. Written as DNA, the CDR3 is TGTGCCTGGGCCGGGACAGCCTCTAGCACAGATACGCAGTATTTT. The chain uses TRBV30 and TRBJ2-3, with 7 bases lining up with TRBD1. Germline V gene sequence: CDR1 GTSNPN, CDR2 SVGIG (reference sequence). The CDR3 has 15 amino acids. V trimming: 5 bases; J trimming: 0 bases; junction bases outside the gene matches: 8.

This clonotype was seen many times. The chain has TRBV12-3 or TRBV12-4 and TRBJ2-3, with TRBD1 identical over 9 bases. Trimming at V came to 5 bases and at J to 4 bases, leaving 7 bases not matched to a gene. The CDR3 extends over 15 amino acids. CDR3 DNA sequence: TGTGCCAGCAGTAACAGGGGGCTGGGCGCAGATACGCAGTATTTT. Its translation is CASSNRGLGADTQYF.

About this clonotype itself: This may be a read error, as it is one base from a much larger clone. V is TRBV27 and J is TRBJ2-5; weak D call: TRBD1 (6 bases). Trimming removed 2 bases at V and 5 bases at J, with 12 bases between. CDR3 length: 14 residues. Per germline, CDR1 MNHEY and CDR2 SMNVEV (reference sequence). CDR3 loop: CASSLHGTLETQYF. CDR3 DNA: TGTGCCAGCAGTTTACACGGGACACTGGAGACCCAGTACTTC.

This clonotype has a handful of counts. The V call is TRBV19, the J call TRBJ2-2, with a tentative D call TRBD1 (6 bases). CDR1 is LNHDA and CDR2 is SQIVND in the germline V gene (reference sequence). V was shortened by 1 base and J by 4 bases, with 19 bases between the two germline ends. The CDR3 spans 18 residues. The CDR3 reads CASSIGSPLQGITGELFF. Written as DNA, the CDR3 is TGTGCCAGTAGTATAGGATCACCGTTACAGGGTATCACCGGGGAGCTGTTTTTT.

This sequence joins TRBV6-5 and TRBJ2-1; D is uncertain. Trimming pared 2 bases from V and 0 bases from J, leaving 8 bases between. The germline V gene encodes CDR1 MNHEY and CDR2 SVGAGI. This CDR3 is built from 15 residues. This chain's CDR3 is CASSYEDPSYNEQFF. CDR3 bases: TGTGCCAGCAGTTACGAGGATCCCTCCTACAATGAGCAGTTCTTC.

Ten or more counts support this clonotype. The genes are TRBV23-1 and TRBJ2-2; possibly TRBD1 for D (5 bases). TRBV23-1 is flagged as an ORF with uncertain function. Between the trimmed V and J ends, which lost 0 bases and 0 bases, there was a span of 8 bases. This CDR3 has 16 residues. In DNA, the CDR3 is TGCGCCAGCAGTCAATCGGGGCACGCGAACACCGGGGAGCTGTTTTTT. This codes for CASSQSGHANTGELFF.

This clonotype occurred many times. J is TRBJ2-5 and V is TRBV11-2; 14 bases line up with TRBD2. J lost 5 bases, V lost 0 bases, and 5 bases had no gene match. The CDR3 totals 17 residues. The germline CDR1 and CDR2 sequences are SGHAT and FQNNGV. The CDR3 coding sequence is TGTGCCAGCAGCTTAGATGGGACTAGCGGGAGAAAGGAGACCCAGTACTTC. Its translation: CASSLDGTSGRKETQYF.

A note on this clonotype: Since a much larger clone is just one base distant, this may be a read error. CDR3 in amino acids: CASSHDGAISGDEQFF. CDR3 sequence (DNA): TGTGCCAGCAGCCACGATGGGGCTATTTCAGGCGATGAGCAGTTCTTC. The rearrangement uses TRBV4-2 and TRBJ2-1; TRBD1 is a possible D gene (5 bases). This CDR3 region has 16 residues. Per the germline V gene, CDR1 is LGHNA and CDR2 is YNFKEQ. V was shortened by 3 bases and J by 8 bases, with 20 bases between the two germline ends.

This clonotype was recorded at least ten times. V gene TRBV7-8 combines with J gene TRBJ2-1; 11 bases match TRBD1. Per the germline V gene, CDR1 is SGHVS and CDR2 is FQNEAQ. V dropped 4 bases and J dropped 2; count of bases not matched to a gene: 10. The CDR3 has 18 residues. The CDR3 sequence: CASSSLRWTGGPYNEQFF. CDR3 sequence (DNA): TGTGCCAGCAGCTCCTTAAGATGGACAGGGGGCCCCTACAATGAGCAGTTCTTC.

This clonotype was seen many times. CDR3 DNA: TGTGCCAGCAGCTTCCGGGACAGGGGGCGCGAGCAGTACTTC. Protein product: CASSFRDRGREQYF. The rearrangement joins TRBV5-6 to TRBJ2-7, with 12 bases matching TRBD1. The CDR3 runs to 14 residues. V trimming: 2 bases; J trimming: 6 bases; junction bases outside the gene matches: 3. Germline CDR1 is SGHDT and CDR2 is YYEEEE.

This clonotype was seen at least ten times. The J gene is TRBJ1-4, the V gene TRBV4-3; D gene uncertain. V lost 0 bases to trimming and J lost 8 bases, with 10 bases between them. Per the germline V gene, CDR1 is LGHNA and CDR2 is YSLEER. The CDR3 consists of 14 residues. CDR3 sequence: CASSQDGRREKLFF. The CDR3 nucleotides are TGCGCCAGCAGCCAAGACGGACGAAGGGAAAAACTGTTTTTT.

This clonotype showed up many times. This sequence joins TRBV28 and TRBJ1-1; unclear D gene. The CDR3 consists of 15 residues. The germline V gene encodes CDR1 MDHEN and CDR2 SYDVKM. V gave up 3 bases and J gave up 1 base, with 12 bases separating them. This CDR3 is CASSFSAIRNTEAFF. CDR3 nucleotides: TGTGCCAGCAGTTTTTCGGCAATCCGGAACACTGAAGCTTTCTTT.

The chain employs TRBV20-1 and TRBJ2-1; D may be TRBD2 (6 bases). V was shortened by 1 base and J by 6 bases, with 16 bases between the two germline ends. Germline V gives CDR1 DFQATT, CDR2 SNEGSKA (reference sequence). This CDR3 has 15 amino acids. The CDR3 region is CSARVPREFGNEQFF. Here the CDR3 DNA reads TGCAGTGCTAGAGTTCCCCGGGAGTTCGGCAATGAGCAGTTCTTC.

This clonotype was detected ten times or more. This rearrangement joins TRBV5-6 to TRBJ2-1; D not resolved. Trimming removed 0 bases from V and 6 bases from J, with 7 bases in between. The CDR3 consists of 13 residues. Germline CDR1 SGHDT, CDR2 YYEEEE. Here the CDR3 DNA reads TGTGCCAGCAGCTTGGGGGCTAGCAATGAGCAGTTCTTC. Its translation is CASSLGASNEQFF.

This clonotype was counted at least ten times. V gene TRBV27 combines with J gene TRBJ2-1; 7 nucleotides align to TRBD1. Germline V gene data show CDR1 as MNHEY and CDR2 as SMNVEV (reference sequence). This CDR3 region has 15 residues. Trimming at V came to 2 bases and at J to 2 bases, leaving 3 bases not matched to a gene. In DNA form, the CDR3 reads TGTGCCAGCAGTTTACTCAGGGGGACCTACAATGAGCAGTTCTTC. Translated, it gives CASSLLRGTYNEQFF.

Here the CDR3 reads CASSAGRNTGELFF. The CDR3 bases are TGTGCCAGCAGCGCGGGACGGAACACCGGGGAGCTGTTTTTT. The genes are TRBV7-2 and TRBJ2-2, with D maybe TRBD2 (6 bases). The length of the CDR3 is 14 residues. Germline lookup yields CDR1 SGHTA and CDR2 FQGNSA. V lost 5 bases and J 1 base, leaving 8 bases between the germline ends. Supplemented by reference TRBV7-2 and TRBJ2-2, the full variable domain reads GAGVSQSPSNKVTEKGKDVELRCDPISGHTALYWYRQSLGQGLEFLIYFQGNSAPDKSGLPSDRFSAERTGGSVSTLTIQRTQQEDSAVYLCASSAGRNTGELFFGEGSRLTVL.

There are a few counts of this clonotype. The chain carries TRBV6-2 or TRBV6-3 and TRBJ2-2; a weak D match, TRBD2 (6 bases). The CDR3 loop spans 16 amino acids. CDR1 and CDR2 (germline): MNHEY, SVGEGT. The V gene lost 0 bases and the J gene lost 7 bases, with 15 bases spanning the gap. CDR3 protein: CASSYSSGRAVGELFF. The CDR3 DNA reads TGTGCCAGCAGTTACTCTAGCGGTAGGGCGGTCGGGGAGCTGTTTTTT.

This clonotype was seen at least ten times. The CDR3 coding sequence is TGTGCCAGCAGCGTAGCTCGAACTACCCGGGAGAACACCGGGGAGCTGTTTTTT. Its translation is CASSVARTTRENTGELFF. This chain joins TRBV9 and TRBJ2-2; perhaps TRBD2 as D (5 bases). CDR1 SGDLS and CDR2 YYNGEE come from the germline V gene. V shed 0 bases and J shed 1 base, with 16 bases lying between them. The CDR3 loop spans 18 amino acids.

The sample holds many counts of this clonotype. V gene TRBV11-2 combines with J gene TRBJ2-5; a possible D gene is TRBD2 (5 bases). The V and J ends lost 4 bases and 7 bases respectively, with 10 bases between them. The germline V gene has CDR1 SGHAT and CDR2 FQNNGV. This CDR3 is built from 12 residues. Here the CDR3 reads CASSSTRGTQYF. Written as DNA, the CDR3 is TGTGCCAGCAGCTCGACACGGGGGACCCAGTACTTC.

This clonotype has ten or more counts. This sequence joins TRBV2 and TRBJ2-7; D remains ambiguous. CDR1 and CDR2 (germline): SNHLY, FYNNEI. V lost 6 bases and J 0 bases, leaving 15 bases between the germline ends. CDR3 size: 15 residues. The chain's CDR3 is CASRTDLSSSYEQYF. CDR3 coding DNA: TGTGCCAGCAGGACGGACCTGTCAAGCTCCTACGAGCAGTACTTC. Looking up the rest from reference TRBV2 and TRBJ2-7 gives the full variable domain: EPEVTQTPSHQVTQMGQEVILRCVPISNHLYFYWYRQILGQKVEFLVSFYNNEISEKSEIFDDQFSVERPDGSNFTLKIRSTKLEDSAMYFCASRTDLSSSYEQYFGPGTRLTVT.

Comment on this clonotype: A much larger clonotype is one base distant, so this may be a read error. The rearrangement links TRBV19 to TRBJ2-2, with a tentative D call TRBD2 (5 bases). The CDR3 sequence is 15 residues long. The germline V gene encodes CDR1 LNHDA and CDR2 SQIVND (reference sequence). The CDR3: CASSSLHLNTGVLFF. CDR3 bases: TGTGCCAGTAGTAGCCTACACTTGAACACCGGGGTGCTGTTTTTT.

The rearrangement joins TRBV11-2 to TRBJ2-7; D uncertain. Germline assignment: CDR1 SGHAT and CDR2 FQNNGV. This CDR3 comprises 12 residues. The ends were cut back, 7 bases at V and 5 bases at J, with 12 bases in the middle. CDR3 sequence (DNA): TGTGCCAGCACCCATACAAGGGACGAGCAGTACTTC. It translates to CASTHTRDEQYF.